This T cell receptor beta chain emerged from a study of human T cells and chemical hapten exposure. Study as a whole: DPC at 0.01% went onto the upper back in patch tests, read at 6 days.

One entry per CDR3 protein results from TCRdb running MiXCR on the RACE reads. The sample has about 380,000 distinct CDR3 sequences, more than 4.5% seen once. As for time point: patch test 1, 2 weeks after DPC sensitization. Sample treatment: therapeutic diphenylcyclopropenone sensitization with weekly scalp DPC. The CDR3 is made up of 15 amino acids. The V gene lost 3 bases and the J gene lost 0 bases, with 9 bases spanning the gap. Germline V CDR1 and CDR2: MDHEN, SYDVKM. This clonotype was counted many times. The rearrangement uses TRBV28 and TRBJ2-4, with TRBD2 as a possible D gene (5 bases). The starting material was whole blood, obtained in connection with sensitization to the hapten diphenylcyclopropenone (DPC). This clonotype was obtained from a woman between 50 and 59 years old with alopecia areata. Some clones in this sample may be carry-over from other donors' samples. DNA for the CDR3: TGTGCCAGCAGTTTTCGTGAGGGAGCCAAAAACATTCAGTACTTC. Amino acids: CASSFREGAKNIQYF.